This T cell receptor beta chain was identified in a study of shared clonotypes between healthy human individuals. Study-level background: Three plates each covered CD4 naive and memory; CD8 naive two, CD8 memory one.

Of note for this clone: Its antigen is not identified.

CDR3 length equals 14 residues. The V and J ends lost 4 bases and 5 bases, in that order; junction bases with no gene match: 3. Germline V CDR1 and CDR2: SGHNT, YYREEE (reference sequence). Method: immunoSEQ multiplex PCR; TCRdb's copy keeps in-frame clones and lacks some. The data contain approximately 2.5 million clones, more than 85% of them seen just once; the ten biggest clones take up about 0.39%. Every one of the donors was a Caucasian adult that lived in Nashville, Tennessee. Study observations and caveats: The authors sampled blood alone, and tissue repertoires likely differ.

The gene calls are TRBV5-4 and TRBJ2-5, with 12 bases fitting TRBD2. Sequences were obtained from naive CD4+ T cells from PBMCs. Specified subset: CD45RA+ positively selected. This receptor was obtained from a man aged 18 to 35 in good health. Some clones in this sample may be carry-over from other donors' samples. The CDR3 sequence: CASSVGLAGETQYF. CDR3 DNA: TGTGCCAGCAGCGTAGGACTAGCGGGGGAGACCCAGTACTTC.